A single sample is the source of the 5 T cell receptor beta chains below, sequenced in a study of beta chain features in type 1 diabetes. Study-level results: Shortening that was moderate but significant affected the TCRB CDR3s of Type 1 diabetes patients in all four CD4+ subsets.

These receptors have no known antigen. Reverse transcription of all isolated RNA meant that expressed TCRB transcripts were sequenced. Here immunoSEQ multiplex PCR was the method, and the copy in TCRdb shows in-frame clones only, minus some. The data show over 650,000 clones, 11% to 15% seen once. The sample comprised naive CD4+ T cells from blood. The receptors shown here come from a young man with type 1 diabetes.

The chain recombines TRBV5-4 with TRBJ2-1; TRBD1 is a possible D gene (5 bases). The CDR3 spans 14 residues. Trimming took off 4 bases at V and 8 bases at J, with 16 bases between the two ends. The germline CDR1 and CDR2 sequences are SGHNT and YYREEE (reference sequence). The CDR3 reads CASSQAGPVDEQFF. CDR3 coding DNA: TGTGCCAGCAGCCAGGCAGGGCCGGTGGATGAGCAGTTCTTC.

The V and J genes are TRBV5-1 and TRBJ2-2; 9 bases fit TRBD1. The CDR3 has 15 residues. Trimming at V came to 4 bases and at J to 2 bases, leaving 3 bases not matched to a gene. Germline V CDR1 and CDR2: SGHRS, YFSETQ. CDR3 coding DNA: TGCGCCAGCAGCCTACAGGGGGCCAACACCGGGGAGCTGTTTTTT. Translating it yields CASSLQGANTGELFF.

The V call is TRBV7-8, the J call TRBJ2-7, with 10 positions matching TRBD1. Per the germline V gene, CDR1 is SGHVS and CDR2 is FQNEAQ. This CDR3 is 16 amino acids long. V gave up 5 bases and J gave up 5 bases; unmatched junction bases: 12. This CDR3 reads CASSPRGGQGRNEQYF. The CDR3 bases are TGTGCCAGCAGCCCTAGAGGGGGACAGGGGAGGAACGAGCAGTACTTC.

This clone was seen more than once but under ten times. The DNA of the CDR3 is TGCGCCAGCAGCATTGACAGGGATGGCAATCAGCCCCAGCATTTT. Translated, it gives CASSIDRDGNQPQHF. The rearrangement links TRBV4-1 to TRBJ1-5; TRBD1 aligns across 7 bases. The germline CDR1 and CDR2 sequences are MGHRA and YSYEKL. V lost 5 bases to trimming and J lost 2 bases; unmatched junction nucleotides: 6. The CDR3 runs to 15 residues.

This clone was observed a few times. The chain recombines TRBV19 with TRBJ2-6, with D tentatively TRBD1 (5 bases). The CDR3 is 18 amino acids. Germline values: CDR1 LNHDA, CDR2 SQIVND (reference sequence). The V and J ends lost 5 bases and 1 base respectively, with 18 bases between them. CDR3 sequence reads: CASSGNFQGLSGANVLTF. In DNA form, the CDR3 reads TGTGCCAGTAGTGGCAACTTCCAGGGTTTATCTGGGGCCAACGTCCTGACTTTC.